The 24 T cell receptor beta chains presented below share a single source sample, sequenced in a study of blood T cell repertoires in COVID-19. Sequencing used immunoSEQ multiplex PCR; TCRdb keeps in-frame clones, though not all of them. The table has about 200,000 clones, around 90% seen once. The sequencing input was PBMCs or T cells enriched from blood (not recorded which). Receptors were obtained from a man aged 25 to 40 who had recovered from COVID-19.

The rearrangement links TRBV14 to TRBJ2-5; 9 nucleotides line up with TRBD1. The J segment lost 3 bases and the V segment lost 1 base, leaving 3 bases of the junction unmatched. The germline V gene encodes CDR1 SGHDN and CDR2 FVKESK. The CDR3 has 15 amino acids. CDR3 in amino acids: CASSQGTGEEETQYF. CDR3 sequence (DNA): TGTGCCAGCAGCCAAGGGACAGGGGAGGAAGAGACCCAGTACTTC. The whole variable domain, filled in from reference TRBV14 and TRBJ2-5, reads EAGVTQFPSHSVIEKGQTVTLRCDPISGHDNLYWYRRVMGKEIKFLLHFVKESKQDESGMPNNRFLAERTGGTYSTLKVQPAELEDSGVYFCASSQGTGEEETQYFGPGTRLLVL.

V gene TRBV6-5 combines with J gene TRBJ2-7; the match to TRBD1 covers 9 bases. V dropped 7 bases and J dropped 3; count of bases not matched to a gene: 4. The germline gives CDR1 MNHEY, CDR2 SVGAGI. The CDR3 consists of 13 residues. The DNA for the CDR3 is TGTGCCAGCACCCCGGGACAGGGCTACGAGCAGTACTTC. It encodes CASTPGQGYEQYF.

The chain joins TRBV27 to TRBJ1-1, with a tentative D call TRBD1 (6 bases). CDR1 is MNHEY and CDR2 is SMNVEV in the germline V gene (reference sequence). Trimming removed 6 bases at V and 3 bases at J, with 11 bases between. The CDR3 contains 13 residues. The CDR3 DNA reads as TGTGCCAGCAGCGTGAACAGGGACACTGAAGCTTTCTTT. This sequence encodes CASSVNRDTEAFF.

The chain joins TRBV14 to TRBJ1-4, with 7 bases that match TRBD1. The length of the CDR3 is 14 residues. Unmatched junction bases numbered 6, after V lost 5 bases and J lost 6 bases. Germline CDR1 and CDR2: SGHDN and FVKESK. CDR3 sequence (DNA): TGTGCCAGCAGCGCGACAGGGTTATATGAAAAACTGTTTTTT. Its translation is CASSATGLYEKLFF. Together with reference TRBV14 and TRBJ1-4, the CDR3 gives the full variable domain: EAGVTQFPSHSVIEKGQTVTLRCDPISGHDNLYWYRRVMGKEIKFLLHFVKESKQDESGMPNNRFLAERTGGTYSTLKVQPAELEDSGVYFCASSATGLYEKLFFGSGTQLSVL.

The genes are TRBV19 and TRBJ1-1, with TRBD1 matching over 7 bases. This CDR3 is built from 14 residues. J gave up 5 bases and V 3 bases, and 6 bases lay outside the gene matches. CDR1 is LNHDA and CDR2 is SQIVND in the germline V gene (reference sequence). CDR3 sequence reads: CASSIVEGATEAFF. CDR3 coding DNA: TGTGCCAGTAGTATTGTGGAGGGGGCTACTGAAGCTTTCTTT.

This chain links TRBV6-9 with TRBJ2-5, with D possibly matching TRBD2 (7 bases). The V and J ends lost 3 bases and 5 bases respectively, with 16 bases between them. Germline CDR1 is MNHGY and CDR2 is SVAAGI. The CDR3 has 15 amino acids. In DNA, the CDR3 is TGTGCCAGCAGTTACAAGGGGGAGGGCTGGGAGACCCAGTACTTC. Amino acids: CASSYKGEGWETQYF.

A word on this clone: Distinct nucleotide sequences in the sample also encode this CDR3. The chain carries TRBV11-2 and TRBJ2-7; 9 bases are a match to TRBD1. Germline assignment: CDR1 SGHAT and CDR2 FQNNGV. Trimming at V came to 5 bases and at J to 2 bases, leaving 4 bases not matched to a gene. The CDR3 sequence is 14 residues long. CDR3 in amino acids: CASSLGQGTYEQYF. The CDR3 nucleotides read TGTGCCAGCAGCCTCGGACAGGGGACCTACGAGCAGTACTTC.

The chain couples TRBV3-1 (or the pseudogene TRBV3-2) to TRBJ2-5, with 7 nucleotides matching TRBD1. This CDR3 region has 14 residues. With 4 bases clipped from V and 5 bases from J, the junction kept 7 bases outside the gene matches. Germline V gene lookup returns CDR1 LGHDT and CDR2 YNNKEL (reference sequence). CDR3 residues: CASSLRQGRETQYF. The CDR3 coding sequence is TGTGCCAGCAGCCTCCGACAGGGCAGGGAGACCCAGTACTTC.

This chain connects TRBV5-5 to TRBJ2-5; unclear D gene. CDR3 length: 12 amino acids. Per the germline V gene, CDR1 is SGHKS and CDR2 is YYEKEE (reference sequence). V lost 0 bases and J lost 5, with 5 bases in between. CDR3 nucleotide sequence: TGTGCCAGCAGCTTGGCCTTGGAGACCCAGTACTTC. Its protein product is CASSLALETQYF.

This CDR3 is CASSLKGASTYEQYF. The DNA of the CDR3 is TGTGCCAGCAGCTTAAAGGGGGCGTCGACCTACGAGCAGTACTTC. The V gene is TRBV7-2, the J gene TRBJ2-7; TRBD1 aligns across 7 bases. The V gene end was trimmed by 2 bases and the J gene end by 2 bases; junction bases not matched to a gene: 6. The CDR3 runs 15 residues. Germline CDR1 and CDR2: SGHTA and FQGNSA.

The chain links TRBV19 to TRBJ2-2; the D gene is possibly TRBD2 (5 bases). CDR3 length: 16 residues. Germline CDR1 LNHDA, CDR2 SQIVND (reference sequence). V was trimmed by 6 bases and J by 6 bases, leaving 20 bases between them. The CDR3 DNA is TGTGCCAGTAGGGCGCGGGCGGAGACCATATCCGGGGAGCTGTTTTTT. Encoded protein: CASRARAETISGELFF.

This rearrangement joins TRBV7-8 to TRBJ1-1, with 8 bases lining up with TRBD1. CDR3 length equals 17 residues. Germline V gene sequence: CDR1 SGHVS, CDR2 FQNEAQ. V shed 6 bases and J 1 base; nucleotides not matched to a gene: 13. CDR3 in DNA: TGTGCCAGCAGAAACCAGGGGGCAAAGAAAAGGAACACTGAAGCTTTCTTT. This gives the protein CASRNQGAKKRNTEAFF.

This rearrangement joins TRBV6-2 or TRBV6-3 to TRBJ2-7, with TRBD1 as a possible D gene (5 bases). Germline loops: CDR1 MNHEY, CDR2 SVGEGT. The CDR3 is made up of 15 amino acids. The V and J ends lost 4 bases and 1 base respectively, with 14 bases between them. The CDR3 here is CASSLLRTSSYEQYF. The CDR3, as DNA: TGTGCCAGCAGTTTACTCAGGACATCTTCCTACGAGCAGTACTTC.

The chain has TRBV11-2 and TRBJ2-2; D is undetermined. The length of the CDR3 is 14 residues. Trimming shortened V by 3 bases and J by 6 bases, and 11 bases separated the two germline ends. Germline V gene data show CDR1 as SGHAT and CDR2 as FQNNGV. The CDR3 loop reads CASSFLLASGELFF. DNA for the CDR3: TGTGCCAGCAGCTTTTTACTTGCGTCCGGGGAGCTGTTTTTT.

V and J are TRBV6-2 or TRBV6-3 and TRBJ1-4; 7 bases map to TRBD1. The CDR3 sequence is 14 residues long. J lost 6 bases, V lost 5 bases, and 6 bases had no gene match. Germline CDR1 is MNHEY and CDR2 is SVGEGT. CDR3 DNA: TGTGCCAGCAGTCCCGGAGGGGGCTATGAAAAACTGTTTTTT. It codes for CASSPGGGYEKLFF.

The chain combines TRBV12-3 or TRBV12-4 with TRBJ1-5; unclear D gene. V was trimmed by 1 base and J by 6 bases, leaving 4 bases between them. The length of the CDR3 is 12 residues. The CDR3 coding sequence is TGTGCCAGCAGTTTAGGCAGTCAGCCCCAGCATTTT. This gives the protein CASSLGSQPQHF.

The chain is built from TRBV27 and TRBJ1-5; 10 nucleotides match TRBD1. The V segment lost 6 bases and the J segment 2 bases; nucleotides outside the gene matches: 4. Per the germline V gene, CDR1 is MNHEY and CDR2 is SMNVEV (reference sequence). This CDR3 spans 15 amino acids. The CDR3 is CASSPGTGGNQPQHF. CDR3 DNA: TGTGCCAGCAGCCCCGGGACAGGGGGCAATCAGCCCCAGCATTTT.

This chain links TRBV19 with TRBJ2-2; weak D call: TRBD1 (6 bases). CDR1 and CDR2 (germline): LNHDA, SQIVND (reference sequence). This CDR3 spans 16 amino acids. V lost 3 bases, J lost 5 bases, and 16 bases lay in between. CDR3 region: CASSMGTNRVTGELFF. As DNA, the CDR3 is TGTGCCAGTAGTATGGGTACCAACAGGGTTACCGGGGAGCTGTTTTTT.

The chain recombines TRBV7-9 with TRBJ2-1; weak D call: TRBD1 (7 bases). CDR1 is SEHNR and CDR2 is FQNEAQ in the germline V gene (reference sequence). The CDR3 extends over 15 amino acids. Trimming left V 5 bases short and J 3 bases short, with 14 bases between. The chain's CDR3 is CASSTSRDSYNEQFF. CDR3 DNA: TGTGCCAGCAGCACTAGCCGGGACAGCTACAATGAGCAGTTCTTC.

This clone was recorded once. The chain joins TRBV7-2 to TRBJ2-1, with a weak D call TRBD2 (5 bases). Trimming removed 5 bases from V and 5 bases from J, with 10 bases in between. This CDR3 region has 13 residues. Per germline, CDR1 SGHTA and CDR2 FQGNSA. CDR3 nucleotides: TGTGCCAGCAGCCTCATGAGGGACAATGAGCAGTTCTTC. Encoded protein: CASSLMRDNEQFF.

Here the CDR3 reads CASSEGQGIYEQYF. The CDR3 DNA is TGCGCCAGCAGCGAGGGACAGGGTATCTACGAGCAGTACTTC. The chain is built from TRBV5-1 and TRBJ2-7; 9 bases agree with TRBD1. The CDR3 contains 14 residues. The trim removed 4 bases at V and 3 bases at J, leaving 5 bases unmatched. The germline CDR1 and CDR2 sequences are SGHRS and YFSETQ.

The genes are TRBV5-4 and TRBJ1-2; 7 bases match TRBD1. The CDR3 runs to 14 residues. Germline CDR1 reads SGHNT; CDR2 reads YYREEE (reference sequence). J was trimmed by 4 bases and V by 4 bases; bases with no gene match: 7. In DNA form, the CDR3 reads TGTGCCAGCAGCCCTGGACAGGAGATCTATGGCTACACCTTC. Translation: CASSPGQEIYGYTF.

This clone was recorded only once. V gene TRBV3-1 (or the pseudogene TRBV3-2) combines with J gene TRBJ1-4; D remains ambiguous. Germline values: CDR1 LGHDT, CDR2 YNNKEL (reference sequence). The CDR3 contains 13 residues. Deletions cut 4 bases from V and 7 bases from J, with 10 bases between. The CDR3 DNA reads TGTGCCAGCAGCCCGAGGAGGGCTGAAAAACTGTTTTTT. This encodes CASSPRRAEKLFF.

DNA for the CDR3: TGTGCCAGCAGCCAGGACAGGGTCCCCTCTGGGGCCAACGTCCTGACTTTC. This sequence encodes CASSQDRVPSGANVLTF. V usage is TRBV3-1 (or the pseudogene TRBV3-2) and J usage is TRBJ2-6; 8 bases are a match to TRBD1. V trimming: 3 bases; J trimming: 0 bases; junction bases outside the gene matches: 4. The CDR3 is 17 residues long. Germline V gives CDR1 LGHDT, CDR2 YNNKEL (reference sequence).